The next 10 T cell receptor beta chains were all read from a single sample in a study of CDR3 diversity in severe acne. MiXCR, applied by TCRdb to the PCR reads, yields one record per CDR3 protein. The sample holds 79,000 or so distinct CDR3 sequences, approximately 49% seen once. Sequencing used blood. These receptors all stem from a male donor with severe acne vulgaris.

Relative to its sample, this clonotype is medium-sized (0.01 to 0.1%). The rearrangement uses TRBV29-1 and TRBJ1-1; D is possibly TRBD1 (6 bases). V lost 7 bases and J lost 9, with 15 bases in between. The length of the CDR3 is 11 residues. Germline V gene lookup returns CDR1 SQVTM and CDR2 ANQGSEA. The CDR3 region has the DNA TGCAGCGGACCAGGGGATGGGAAAGCTTTCTTT. Translated, it gives CSGPGDGKAFF.

As for this clonotype: Lacking the conserved final phenylalanine or tryptophan, this CDR3 likely reflects a read error. The CDR3 DNA reads TGTGCCAGCAGTGACTCAGGGACCGGGGAGCTGTTTTCT. Translated, it gives CASSDSGTGELFS. The rearrangement uses TRBV6-4 and TRBJ2-2; D gene uncertain. Trimming shortened V by 0 bases and J by 5 bases, and 4 bases separated the two germline ends. This CDR3 is 13 amino acids long. Germline lookup yields CDR1 MRHNA and CDR2 SNTAGT.

The rearrangement links TRBV29-1 to TRBJ2-5; 7 nucleotides line up with TRBD1. Germline CDR1 reads SQVTM; CDR2 reads ANQGSEA. The length of the CDR3 is 12 residues. This CDR3 reads CRRGTALGTQYF. In DNA form, the CDR3 reads TGCAGGAGGGGGACAGCGTTGGGGACCCAGTACTTC.

This clonotype was observed many times. For the CDR3, the DNA is TGTGCCAGCAGCTTAGACAGGGGAGAGACCCAGTACTTC. As protein: CASSLDRGETQYF. The chain links TRBV13 to TRBJ2-5, with 7 nucleotides matching TRBD1. The CDR3 loop spans 13 amino acids. Losses at the gene ends were 1 base for V and 4 bases for J; bases not matched to a gene: 0. The V gene's germline CDR1 is PRHDT and CDR2 FYEKMQ (reference sequence).

This clonotype has a count of ten or more. V and J are TRBV28 and TRBJ1-5, with a weak D call TRBD1 (6 bases). CDR1 and CDR2 from the germline V gene are MDHEN and SYDVKM. The CDR3 is made up of 15 amino acids. The ends were cut back, 6 bases at V and 7 bases at J, with 19 bases in the middle. CDR3 in amino acids: CASRVPSGASQPQHF. In DNA form, the CDR3 reads TGTGCCAGCAGGGTCCCCTCAGGGGCTAGCCAGCCCCAGCATTTT.

The chain carries TRBV10-3 and TRBJ2-5, with 14 bases identical to TRBD2. Germline V gene lookup returns CDR1 ENHRY and CDR2 SYGVKD. Trimming took 3 bases from V and 5 from J; bases not matched to a gene: 11. This CDR3 comprises 18 residues. This CDR3 is CAISDRTSGRKSMETQYF. CDR3 coding DNA: TGTGCCATCAGTGATAGGACTAGCGGGAGGAAGAGTATGGAGACCCAGTACTTC.

The rearrangement uses TRBV25-1 and TRBJ1-4; D call uncertain. Deletions cut 3 bases from V and 0 bases from J, with 5 bases between. The germline CDR1 and CDR2 sequences are MGHDK and SYGVNS. The CDR3 runs 14 residues. CDR3 nucleotide sequence: TGTGCCAGCAGTGAGGATGCAACTAATGAAAAACTGTTTTTT. Translated: CASSEDATNEKLFF.

A note on this clonotype: A clone one base away is much larger, so this may be a read error. The gene calls are TRBV5-6 and TRBJ2-5, with 10 nucleotides matching TRBD1. CDR1 is SGHDT, CDR2 YYEEEE, per germline. The trim removed 0 bases at V and 10 bases at J, leaving 12 bases unmatched. This CDR3 is 16 amino acids long. The CDR3 DNA reads as TGTGCCAGCAGCTTGGTGGGGACAGGGGCGGCATACGACCAGTACTTC. It specifies CASSLVGTGAAYDQYF.

At least ten counts were recorded for this clonotype. The chain uses TRBV19 and TRBJ2-7, with D tentatively TRBD2 (5 bases). Deletions cut 4 bases from V and 0 bases from J, with 16 bases between. The CDR3 runs to 16 residues. CDR1 LNHDA and CDR2 SQIVND come from the germline V gene (reference sequence). CDR3 in amino acids: CASSKLKRVSSYEQYF. In nucleotides, the CDR3 is TGTGCCAGTAGTAAGTTAAAGAGGGTAAGCTCCTACGAGCAGTACTTC.

The chain is built from TRBV7-2 and TRBJ1-2; no clear D gene. The CDR3 loop spans 13 amino acids. In germline, CDR1 is SGHTA, CDR2 FQGNSA. The germline V and J ends were trimmed by 2 bases and 6 bases, with 10 bases remaining between them. The CDR3 bases are TGTGCCAGCAGCTTAATAGGGCATCATGGCTACACCTTC. Amino acids: CASSLIGHHGYTF.